The 20 T cell receptor beta chains reported below all come from one sample, sequenced in a study of patients and donors after allogeneic stem cell transplantation. Each CDR3 protein is one row after TCRdb ran MiXCR on the RT-PCR reads. The profile shows 150,000 to 200,000 distinct CDR3 sequences, roughly 40% of them singletons. Sequencing was performed on blood, either unsorted or a sorted T cell fraction (not recorded which). These receptor sequences come from a human donor who was either an allogeneic HSCT recipient or a stem cell or donor lymphocyte infusion donor (not recorded which). It is not recorded whose cells these are; they may come from a transplant donor.

This clonotype was counted between two and nine times. The chain links TRBV29-1 to TRBJ1-4, with no clear D. CDR1 SQVTM and CDR2 ANQGSEA come from the germline V gene. The CDR3 contains 14 residues. V lost 0 bases and J 5 bases, leaving 10 bases between the germline ends. The CDR3 DNA sequence: TGCAGCGTTGAAGATCGGGATTCCAATGAAAAACTGTTTTTT. Amino acid sequence: CSVEDRDSNEKLFF. The full variable domain, its missing parts supplied by reference TRBV29-1 and TRBJ1-4, is SAVISQKPSRDICQRGTSLTIQCQVDSQVTMMFWYRQQPGQSLTLIATANQGSEATYESGFVIDKFPISRPNLTFSTLTVSNMSPEDSSIYLCSVEDRDSNEKLFFGSGTQLSVL.

The V gene is TRBV20-1, the J gene TRBJ1-3, with D unresolved. Trimming removed 5 bases at V and 2 bases at J, with 7 bases between. Germline V lookup: CDR1 DFQATT, CDR2 SNEGSKA (reference sequence). This CDR3 is built from 12 residues. This chain's CDR3 is CSASQTGNTIYF. The CDR3 nucleotides read TGCAGTGCTTCCCAAACTGGAAACACCATATATTTT.

The gene calls are TRBV7-6 and TRBJ1-3; a weak D match, TRBD1 (5 bases). CDR3 size: 13 residues. Germline CDR1 is SGHVS and CDR2 is FNYEAQ. With 6 bases removed from V and 10 bases from J, the gap between germline ends came to 16 bases. The CDR3, as DNA: TGTGCCAGCAGTACCGGGACCGATAAGACCATATATTTT. Its protein is CASSTGTDKTIYF.

The V and J genes are TRBV6-6 and TRBJ1-5; D uncertain. There are 16 residues in the CDR3. The germline V and J ends were trimmed by 2 bases and 4 bases, with 15 bases remaining between them. Germline assignment: CDR1 MNHNY and CDR2 SVGAGI (reference sequence). For the CDR3, the DNA is TGTGCCAGCAGTTACCCCGCCGTTCGGCTTAATCAGCCCCAGCATTTT. The encoded protein is CASSYPAVRLNQPQHF.

This CDR3 is CASRPSGTGGWYTEAFF. The CDR3 region has the DNA TGTGCCAGCAGACCTTCCGGGACAGGGGGCTGGTACACTGAAGCTTTCTTT. This rearrangement joins TRBV27 to TRBJ1-1; 12 positions agree with TRBD1. The CDR3 runs to 17 residues. The germline gives CDR1 MNHEY, CDR2 SMNVEV (reference sequence). V lost 6 bases and J lost 3; bases outside the gene matches: 11.

In DNA, the CDR3 is TGTGCCAGCAGTTACTCAGGAAGTACGGGGTGGGAGACCCAGTACTTC. Translating it yields CASSYSGSTGWETQYF. The chain couples TRBV6-5 to TRBJ2-5; tentative D call: TRBD2 (5 bases). Per the germline V gene, CDR1 is MNHEY and CDR2 is SVGAGI. The V end lost 0 bases, the J end lost 5 bases, and 16 bases lay between the germline ends. The CDR3 loop spans 16 amino acids.

The chain combines TRBV9 with TRBJ2-3; TRBD2 agrees at 13 bases. This CDR3 region has 19 residues. Per the germline V gene, CDR1 is SGDLS and CDR2 is YYNGEE. J was trimmed by 1 base and V by 2 bases; bases with no gene match: 10. Here the CDR3 reads CASSVFTAGLAGRTDTQYF. CDR3 sequence (DNA): TGTGCCAGCAGCGTCTTCACCGCGGGACTAGCGGGACGCACAGATACGCAGTATTTT.

The chain employs TRBV30 and TRBJ1-1; D is possibly TRBD1 (5 bases). Trimming took off 0 bases at V and 1 base at J, with 15 bases between the two ends. Germline V gives CDR1 GTSNPN, CDR2 SVGIG (reference sequence). The CDR3 runs to 16 residues. The CDR3 protein is CAWSVRRGLGNTEAFF. The CDR3, as DNA: TGTGCCTGGAGTGTACGGCGGGGCTTGGGGAACACTGAAGCTTTCTTT.

The chain has TRBV10-3 and TRBJ2-1, with D possibly called TRBD1 or TRBD2 (5 bases each). Germline loops: CDR1 ENHRY, CDR2 SYGVKD. V dropped 6 bases and J dropped 0 bases, with 12 bases sitting between them. CDR3 length: 15 residues. CDR3 in amino acids: CAIRGDQGSYNEQFF. The CDR3, as DNA: TGTGCCATCAGGGGGGACCAGGGCTCCTACAATGAGCAGTTCTTC.

This clonotype was counted only a few times. The rearrangement links TRBV5-1 to TRBJ2-7, with 8 bases lining up with TRBD2. Germline CDR1 reads SGHRS; CDR2 reads YFSETQ. V lost 0 bases and J lost 2; bases outside the gene matches: 4. The CDR3 totals 15 residues. This CDR3 is CASSLEAGGPYEQYF. The CDR3 DNA is TGCGCCAGCAGCTTGGAGGCGGGAGGCCCCTACGAGCAGTACTTC.

A few counts support this clonotype. The rearrangement uses TRBV6-2 or TRBV6-3 and TRBJ1-6; D uncertain. Germline V CDR1 and CDR2: MNHEY, SVGEGT. The germline V and J ends were trimmed by 2 bases and 3 bases, with 5 bases remaining between them. CDR3 length: 14 residues. Here the CDR3 reads CASSYRDYNSPLHF. For the CDR3, the DNA is TGTGCCAGCAGTTACAGAGACTATAATTCACCCCTCCACTTT.

This clonotype appeared a few times. The chain carries TRBV5-1 and TRBJ1-2; a possible D gene is TRBD1 (5 bases). The CDR3 spans 14 residues. V lost 0 bases and J lost 6, with 12 bases in between. CDR1 SGHRS and CDR2 YFSETQ come from the germline V gene. Written as DNA, the CDR3 is TGCGCCAGCAGCTTGGAGCGACAGCTCGATGGCTACACCTTC. Amino acid sequence: CASSLERQLDGYTF.

The chain couples TRBV5-1 to TRBJ1-1; TRBD1 is a possible D gene (5 bases). CDR3 length equals 15 residues. The ends were cut back, 2 bases at V and 0 bases at J, with 11 bases in the middle. Germline lookup yields CDR1 SGHRS and CDR2 YFSETQ. The CDR3, as DNA: TGCGCCAGCAGCTTAGAGGGGTTCGTGAACACTGAAGCTTTCTTT. Translated: CASSLEGFVNTEAFF.

The chain links TRBV6-2 or TRBV6-3 to TRBJ2-3; 9 nucleotides agree with TRBD2. Germline V CDR1 and CDR2: MNHEY, SVGEGT. V lost 3 bases, J lost 14 bases, and 12 bases stayed unmatched. CDR3 length: 14 residues. The CDR3 sequence is CASSYLLAGSNPYF. The DNA of the CDR3 is TGTGCCAGCAGTTATTTGCTAGCGGGAAGTAATCCGTATTTT.

The chain couples TRBV5-5 to TRBJ2-1; no clear D gene. The germline V gene encodes CDR1 SGHKS and CDR2 YYEKEE (reference sequence). This CDR3 is 15 amino acids long. V was clipped by 6 bases and J by 1 base, with 14 bases between them. CDR3 loop: CASKPIGDSYNEQFF. Written as DNA, the CDR3 is TGTGCCAGCAAGCCAATAGGTGATTCCTACAATGAGCAGTTCTTC.

The chain recombines TRBV9 with TRBJ2-7; TRBD2 aligns across 10 bases. Germline CDR1 is SGDLS and CDR2 is YYNGEE. J gave up 5 bases and V 0 bases, and 14 bases lay outside the gene matches. The CDR3 contains 18 residues. The CDR3 reads CASSVESGGLAGVNEQYF. In DNA form, the CDR3 reads TGTGCCAGCAGCGTAGAAAGTGGGGGGCTAGCGGGAGTCAACGAGCAGTACTTC. The entire variable domain, with the rest obtained from reference TRBV9 and TRBJ2-7, is as follows: DSGVTQTPKHLITATGQRVTLRCSPRSGDLSVYWYQQSLDQGLQFLIQYYNGEERAKGNILERFSAQQFPDLHSELNLSSLELGDSALYFCASSVESGGLAGVNEQYFGPGTRLTVT.

This chain links TRBV5-1 with TRBJ2-1; possible D gene TRBD2, 6 bases. CDR1 and CDR2 from the germline V gene are SGHRS and YFSETQ. V dropped 0 bases and J dropped 12 bases, with 28 bases sitting between them. The CDR3 length is 18 residues. The CDR3, as DNA: TGCGCCAGCAGCTTGGCCAGCAGCGAGGAGGGCCGATGGCTAGTGCAGTTCTTC. Residues: CASSLASSEEGRWLVQFF.

This chain links TRBV7-2 with TRBJ1-1; perhaps TRBD1 as D (6 bases). Germline V gene sequence: CDR1 SGHTA, CDR2 FQGNSA. The CDR3 consists of 18 residues. The germline V and J ends were trimmed by 1 base and 0 bases, with 18 bases remaining between them. The CDR3 here is CASSLEAMVWGLNTEAFF. The CDR3 DNA is TGTGCCAGCAGCTTAGAGGCAATGGTTTGGGGGCTGAACACTGAAGCTTTCTTT.

This chain uses TRBV9 with TRBJ1-1; 8 bases agree with TRBD1. This CDR3 is 15 amino acids long. Germline-derived CDR1 and CDR2 are SGDLS and YYNGEE. The V and J ends lost 4 bases and 4 bases, in that order; junction bases with no gene match: 9. The CDR3 is CASSPRTGPGTEAFF. The CDR3 bases are TGTGCCAGCAGCCCACGGACAGGGCCCGGCACTGAAGCTTTCTTT.

V is TRBV4-3 and J is TRBJ1-2, with D unclear. The CDR3 covers 12 residues. In germline, CDR1 is LGHNA, CDR2 YSLEER. V lost 3 bases to trimming and J lost 13 bases, with 15 bases between them. Here the CDR3 reads CASSHPGPDITF. The CDR3 region has the DNA TGCGCCAGCAGCCACCCGGGCCCAGATATCACCTTC.